These 15 T cell receptor beta chains share one sample of origin, sequenced in a study of T cell responses to AZD1222 COVID-19 vaccine. Repertoires were generated with immunoSEQ multiplex PCR, while TCRdb's copy carries only in-frame clones and drops some. This sample has roughly 120,000 clones; around 85% occur once, and the top ten carry 6.2%. Source: peripheral blood, taken on day 0 of AZD1222 vaccination. These receptor sequences come from an adult in good health.

This chain uses TRBV5-1 with TRBJ1-1, with D perhaps matching TRBD1 (6 bases). The V gene's germline CDR1 is SGHRS and CDR2 YFSETQ. There are 15 residues in the CDR3. Trimming pared 4 bases from V and 7 bases from J, leaving 20 bases between. The CDR3 sequence: CASSPYVDSPYEAFF. The CDR3, as DNA: TGCGCCAGCAGCCCCTATGTGGACAGTCCTTATGAAGCTTTCTTT.

This clone came up many times. The chain joins TRBV28 to TRBJ1-5; TRBD1 agrees at 8 bases. This CDR3 has 16 residues. Per germline, CDR1 MDHEN and CDR2 SYDVKM. The junction had 9 bases not matched to a gene; V was cut back by 6 bases and J by 2 bases. The CDR3 protein is CASSPGTGFGNQPQHF. The CDR3 DNA follows: TGTGCCAGCAGCCCCGGGACAGGCTTCGGCAATCAGCCCCAGCATTTT.

The CDR3 DNA sequence: TGCGCCAGCAGCTTGCTTGGTCAACAGGTCGGTGAAGCTTTCTTT. Translated, it gives CASSLLGQQVGEAFF. This chain uses TRBV5-1 with TRBJ1-1; possible D gene TRBD1, 5 bases. The CDR3 is made up of 15 amino acids. CDR1 SGHRS and CDR2 YFSETQ come from the germline V gene. Trimming removed 1 base at V and 7 bases at J, with 17 bases between. Full variable domain (remainder filled in from reference TRBV5-1 and TRBJ1-1): KAGVTQTPRYLIKTRGQQVTLSCSPISGHRSVSWYQQTPGQGLQFLFEYFSETQRNKGNFPGRFSGRQFSNSRSEMNVSTLELGDSALYLCASSLLGQQVGEAFFGQGTRLTVV.

The chain has TRBV7-8 and TRBJ2-2; no firm D call. Trimming cost V 4 bases and J 10 bases, with 19 bases left between them. Germline CDR1 SGHVS, CDR2 FQNEAQ. The CDR3 has 15 amino acids. The DNA for the CDR3 is TGTGCCAGCAGCTCGGGCAGGCTCACTATCACGGAGCTGTTTTTT. Residues: CASSSGRLTITELFF. Together with reference TRBV7-8 and TRBJ2-2, the CDR3 gives the full variable domain: GAGVSQSPRYKVAKRGQDVALRCDPISGHVSLFWYQQALGQGPEFLTYFQNEAQLDKSGLPSDRFFAERPEGSVSTLKIQRTQQEDSAVYLCASSSGRLTITELFFGEGSRLTVL.

This clone was seen more than once but under ten times. The chain combines TRBV21-1 with TRBJ1-1; TRBD1, the table's D call, was not compared with the DNA. TRBV21-1 is a listed pseudogene. This CDR3 is built from 17 residues. For the CDR3, the DNA is TGTGCCAGCAGCAAAGCGGGGCAAAGAGTCCCGAACACTGAAGCTTTCTTT. This sequence encodes CASSKAGQRVPNTEAFF.

The DNA of the CDR3 is TGTGCCACCCGGAGGGGGATGAACACTGAAGCTTTCTTT. This codes for CATRRGMNTEAFF. The chain carries TRBV6-5 and TRBJ1-1, with D possibly matching TRBD1 (6 bases). The CDR3 runs to 13 residues. With 10 bases removed from V and 0 bases from J, the gap between germline ends came to 12 bases. In germline, CDR1 is MNHEY, CDR2 SVGAGI.

V and J are TRBV19 and TRBJ2-3; 9 nucleotides line up with TRBD2. V dropped 6 bases and J dropped 1; count of bases not matched to a gene: 2. Looked up from germline, CDR1 is LNHDA and CDR2 is SQIVND (reference sequence). There are 14 residues in the CDR3. DNA of the CDR3: TGTGCCAGTAGCGCTAGCGGGGGCACAGATACGCAGTATTTT. Amino acid sequence: CASSASGGTDTQYF.

The rearrangement links TRBV5-5 to TRBJ1-1; 7 nucleotides agree with TRBD1. This CDR3 is 18 amino acids long. V shed 1 base, J shed 5 bases, and the junction held 17 bases outside the gene matches. The V gene's germline CDR1 is SGHKS and CDR2 YYEKEE (reference sequence). The CDR3 protein is CASSLSTGTVSRRTEAFF. The CDR3, as DNA: TGTGCCAGCAGCTTGAGCACCGGGACAGTATCAAGGAGGACTGAAGCTTTCTTT.

This chain uses TRBV28 with TRBJ2-3; D possibly corresponds to TRBD1 (5 bases). CDR1 and CDR2 from the germline V gene are MDHEN and SYDVKM. The germline V and J ends were trimmed by 1 base and 0 bases, with 8 bases remaining between them. The CDR3 is 15 amino acids. CDR3 sequence (DNA): TGTGCCAGCAGTTTATCAAGGACAAGCACAGATACGCAGTATTTT. Its protein product is CASSLSRTSTDTQYF.

The J gene is TRBJ1-5, the V gene TRBV4-3, with TRBD1 as a possible D gene (6 bases). Germline CDR1 LGHNA, CDR2 YSLEER. This CDR3 is built from 15 residues. V was clipped by 0 bases and J by 7 bases, with 13 bases between them. This chain's CDR3 is CASSQDNWGAQPQHF. The CDR3 bases are TGCGCCAGCAGCCAAGATAATTGGGGGGCCCAGCCCCAGCATTTT.

The rearrangement joins TRBV28 to TRBJ1-5; TRBD1 matches 10 bases. Trimming cost V 6 bases and J 0 bases; bases outside gene matches: 8. Looked up from germline, CDR1 is MDHEN and CDR2 is SYDVKM. CDR3 size: 17 residues. CDR3 nucleotide sequence: TGTGCCAGCAGGTCGTACCGGGACAGGGGTAGCAATCAGCCCCAGCATTTT. Translation: CASRSYRDRGSNQPQHF. The entire variable domain, with the rest obtained from reference TRBV28 and TRBJ1-5, is as follows: DVKVTQSSRYLVKRTGEKVFLECVQDMDHENMFWYRQDPGLGLRLIYFSYDVKMKEKGDIPEGYSVSREKKERFSLILESASTNQTSMYLCASRSYRDRGSNQPQHFGDGTRLSIL.

The chain is built from TRBV11-3 and TRBJ2-1, with TRBD1 identical over 9 bases. The CDR3 contains 15 residues. The germline V gene has CDR1 SGHNT and CDR2 YENEEA. V was pared by 1 base and J by 6 bases, with 4 bases of the junction left unmatched. CDR3 sequence reads: CASSLGQGDINEQFF. The CDR3 region has the DNA TGTGCCAGCAGCTTAGGACAGGGGGATATCAATGAGCAGTTCTTC.

This clone occurred a few times. The chain employs TRBV5-1 and TRBJ1-3; D unresolved. The CDR3 totals 15 residues. Deletions cut 4 bases from V and 4 bases from J, with 15 bases between. From germline, CDR1 is SGHRS and CDR2 YFSETQ. The CDR3 sequence: CASSPIEVWGNTIYF. CDR3 sequence (DNA): TGCGCCAGCAGCCCGATCGAGGTTTGGGGAAACACCATATATTTT. The complete variable domain, with remaining parts taken from reference TRBV5-1 and TRBJ1-3, reads KAGVTQTPRYLIKTRGQQVTLSCSPISGHRSVSWYQQTPGQGLQFLFEYFSETQRNKGNFPGRFSGRQFSNSRSEMNVSTLELGDSALYLCASSPIEVWGNTIYFGEGSWLTVV.

The V and J genes are TRBV20-1 and TRBJ1-4; unclear D gene. The germline CDR1 and CDR2 sequences are DFQATT and SNEGSKA (reference sequence). Between the trimmed V and J ends, which lost 3 bases and 10 bases, there was a span of 15 bases. This CDR3 has 13 amino acids. This chain's CDR3 is CSASRTDWGKLFF. The DNA of the CDR3 is TGCAGTGCTAGTCGGACCGATTGGGGAAAACTGTTTTTT.

The V and J genes are TRBV10-1 and TRBJ2-7; D is uncertain. The CDR3 totals 14 residues. Germline CDR1 reads WNHNN; CDR2 reads SYGVQD (reference sequence). Trimming pared 7 bases from V and 1 base from J, leaving 14 bases between. CDR3: CASTAGHYSYEQYF. DNA of the CDR3: TGCGCCAGCACGGCAGGTCATTATTCCTACGAGCAGTACTTC.